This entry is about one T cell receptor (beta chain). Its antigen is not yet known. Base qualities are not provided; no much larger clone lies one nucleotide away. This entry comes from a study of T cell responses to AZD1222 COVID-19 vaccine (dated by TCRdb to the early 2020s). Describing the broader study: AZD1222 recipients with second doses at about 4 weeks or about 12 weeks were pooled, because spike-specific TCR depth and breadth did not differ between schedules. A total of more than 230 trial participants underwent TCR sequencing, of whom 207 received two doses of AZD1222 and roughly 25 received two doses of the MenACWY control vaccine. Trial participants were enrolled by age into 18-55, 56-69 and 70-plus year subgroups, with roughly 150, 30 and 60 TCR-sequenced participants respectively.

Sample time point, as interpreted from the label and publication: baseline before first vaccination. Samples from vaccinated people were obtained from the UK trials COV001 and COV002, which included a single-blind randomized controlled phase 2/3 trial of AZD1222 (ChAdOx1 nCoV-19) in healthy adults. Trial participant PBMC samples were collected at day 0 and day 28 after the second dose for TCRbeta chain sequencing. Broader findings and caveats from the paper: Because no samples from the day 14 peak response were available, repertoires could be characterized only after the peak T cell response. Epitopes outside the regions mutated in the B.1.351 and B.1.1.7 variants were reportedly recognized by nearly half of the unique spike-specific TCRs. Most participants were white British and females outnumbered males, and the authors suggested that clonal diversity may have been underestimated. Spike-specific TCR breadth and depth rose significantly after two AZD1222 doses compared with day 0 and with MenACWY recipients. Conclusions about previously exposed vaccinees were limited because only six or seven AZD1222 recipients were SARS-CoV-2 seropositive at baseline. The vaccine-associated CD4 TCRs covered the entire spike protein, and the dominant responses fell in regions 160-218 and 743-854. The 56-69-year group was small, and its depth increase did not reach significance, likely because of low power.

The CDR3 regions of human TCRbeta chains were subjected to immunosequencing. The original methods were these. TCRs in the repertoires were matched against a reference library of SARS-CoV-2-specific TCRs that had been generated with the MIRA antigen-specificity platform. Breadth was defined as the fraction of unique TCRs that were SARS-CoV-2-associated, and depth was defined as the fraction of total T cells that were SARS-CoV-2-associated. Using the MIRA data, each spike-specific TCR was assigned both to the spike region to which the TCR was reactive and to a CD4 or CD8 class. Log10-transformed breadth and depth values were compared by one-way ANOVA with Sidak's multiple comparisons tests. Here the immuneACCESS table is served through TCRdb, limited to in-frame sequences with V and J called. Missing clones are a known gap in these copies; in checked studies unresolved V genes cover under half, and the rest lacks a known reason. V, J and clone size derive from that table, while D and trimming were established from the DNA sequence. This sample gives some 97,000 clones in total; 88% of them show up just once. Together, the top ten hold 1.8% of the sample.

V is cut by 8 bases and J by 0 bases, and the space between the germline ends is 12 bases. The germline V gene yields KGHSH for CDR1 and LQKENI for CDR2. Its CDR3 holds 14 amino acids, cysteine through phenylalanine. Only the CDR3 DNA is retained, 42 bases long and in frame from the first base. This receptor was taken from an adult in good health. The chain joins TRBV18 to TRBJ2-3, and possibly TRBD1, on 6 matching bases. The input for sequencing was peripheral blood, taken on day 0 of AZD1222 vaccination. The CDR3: CASGGQPSTDTQYF. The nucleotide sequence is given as TGTGCCAGCGGGGGCCAGCCTAGCACAGATACGCAGTATTTT.